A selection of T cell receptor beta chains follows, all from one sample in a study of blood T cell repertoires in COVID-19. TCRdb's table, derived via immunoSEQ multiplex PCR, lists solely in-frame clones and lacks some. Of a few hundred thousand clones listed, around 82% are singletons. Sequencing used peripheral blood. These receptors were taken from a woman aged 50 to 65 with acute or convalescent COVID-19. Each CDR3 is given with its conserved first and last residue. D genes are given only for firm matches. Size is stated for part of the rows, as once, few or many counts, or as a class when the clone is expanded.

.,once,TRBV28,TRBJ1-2,TGTGCCAGCAGCTCCCTCAGGGATGGCTACACCTTC,CASSSLRDGYTF
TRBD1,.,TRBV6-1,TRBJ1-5,TGTGCCAGCAGAACGGGACAGGGGTCACATCAGCCCCAGCATTTT,CASRTGQGSHQPQHF
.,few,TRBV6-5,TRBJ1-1,TGTGCCAGCAGCGGTAAGGGGGACACTGAAGCTTTCTTT,CASSGKGDTEAFF
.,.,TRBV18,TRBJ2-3,TGTGCCAGCTCACGGCAGGGGGGCCGCACAGATACGCAGTATTTT,CASSRQGGRTDTQYF
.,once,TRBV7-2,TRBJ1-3,TGTGCCAGCAGCTTAGTTCGTGGCGGAAACACCATATATTTT,CASSLVRGGNTIYF
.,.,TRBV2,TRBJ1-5,TGTGCCAGCAACCCAGGCTATAGCAATCAGCCCCAGCATTTT,CASNPGYSNQPQHF
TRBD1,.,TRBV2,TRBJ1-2,TGTGCCAGCAGCCTTCAGGGGGCCAGCGGCTACACCTTC,CASSLQGASGYTF
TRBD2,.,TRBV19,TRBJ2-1,TGTGCCAGTAGATTGGCGGGAGGGCCATTAAATGAGCAGTTCTTC,CASRLAGGPLNEQFF
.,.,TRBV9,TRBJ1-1,TGTGCCAGCAGCGCGGGACATGCGAACACTGAAGCTTTCTTT,CASSAGHANTEAFF
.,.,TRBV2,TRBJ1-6,TGTGCCAGCAGTGAGCGCGGGGGCTATAATTCACCCCTCCACTTT,CASSERGGYNSPLHF
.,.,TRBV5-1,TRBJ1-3,TGCGCCAGCAGCTTTCAGGGGCTAGGAGGAAACACCATATATTTT,CASSFQGLGGNTIYF
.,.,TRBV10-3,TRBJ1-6,TGTGCCATAGGGTCGGGTGAGGGTTCACCCCTCCACTTT,CAIGSGEGSPLHF
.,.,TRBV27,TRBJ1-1,TGTGCCAGCAGTTGGGCCCCCAGACGGATCCCTGAAGCTTTCTTT,CASSWAPRRIPEAFF
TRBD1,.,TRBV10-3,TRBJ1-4,TGTGCCACCAGGGGGACAGTATTTACAACTAATGAAAAACTGTTTTTT,CATRGTVFTTNEKLFF